This T cell receptor beta chain was sequenced for a study of T-cell memory formation after mild COVID-19. Study-wide context: Among the donors, TCR clusters were largely specific to each donor.

Each CDR3 protein is one row after TCRdb ran MiXCR on the 5' RACE reads. The sample has roughly 250,000 distinct CDR3 sequences; less than 20% are singletons. Regarding this clonotype: The antigen is not known.

Whole-study results and caveats: The CD4+ clones that contracted clustered mainly within CM and EM, and the CD8+ clones concentrated in EMRA. Several responding clones turned up in pre-infection memory, indicating that cross-reactive memory may have taken part.

The sequenced sample consisted of PBMCs or a T cell subset sorted from them (not recorded which). The sequence came from a man in his late teens or twenties who had mild COVID-19 (a few samples of this study predate the infection). Cell type and time point are not known.

In DNA form, the CDR3 reads TGTGCCAGCAGACAACTAGAAGAGACCCAGTACTTC. This sequence encodes CASRQLEETQYF. The V call is TRBV12-3 or TRBV12-4, the J call TRBJ2-5; D is perhaps TRBD2 (5 bases). This CDR3 contains 12 residues. With 6 bases removed from V and 3 bases from J, the gap between germline ends came to 8 bases.